This T cell receptor beta chain appears in the sequencing data of a study of T cell changes during pregnancy in multiple sclerosis. CDR1 and CDR2 (germline): MNHEY, SVGAGI. The junction had 2 bases not matched to a gene; V was cut back by 4 bases and J by 2 bases. The CDR3 is made up of 14 amino acids. Profiling relied on immunoSEQ multiplex PCR, and the TCRdb table lists in-frame clones only, not all of them. This table holds approximately 30,000 clones, about nine tenths found once. The chain is built from TRBV6-5 and TRBJ1-5; 7 nucleotides agree with TRBD1. The sample was CD8+ T cells from peripheral blood mononuclear cells, taken in the second trimester of pregnancy. This clonotype was sampled from a female donor with multiple sclerosis, enrolled in a pregnancy study. The CDR3 sequence is CASSFGTGNQPQHF. In DNA, the CDR3 is TGTGCCAGCAGTTTTGGGACAGGCAATCAGCCCCAGCATTTT.